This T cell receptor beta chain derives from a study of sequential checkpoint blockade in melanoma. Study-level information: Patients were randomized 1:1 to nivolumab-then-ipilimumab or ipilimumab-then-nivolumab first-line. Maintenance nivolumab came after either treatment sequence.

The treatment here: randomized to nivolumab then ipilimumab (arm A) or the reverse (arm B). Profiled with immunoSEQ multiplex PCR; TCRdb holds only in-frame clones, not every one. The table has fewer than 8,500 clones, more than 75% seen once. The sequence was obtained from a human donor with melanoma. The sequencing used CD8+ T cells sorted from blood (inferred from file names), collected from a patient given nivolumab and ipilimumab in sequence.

CDR3 sequence (DNA): TGTGCCAGCAGCTTCCTAACCGGGGAGCTGTTTTTT. Translation gives CASSFLTGELFF. The rearrangement joins TRBV7-2 to TRBJ2-2; D not certain. The CDR3 runs to 12 residues. The germline V and J ends were trimmed by 3 bases and 5 bases, with 4 bases remaining between them. Per germline, CDR1 SGHTA and CDR2 FQGNSA.